What follows are 27 T cell receptor beta chains derived from one specimen sequenced in a study of T cell responses to AZD1222 COVID-19 vaccine. TCRdb's copy holds only in-frame clones and misses some; the assay was immunoSEQ multiplex PCR. The data contain approximately 110,000 clones, approximately 91% of them seen just once; the ten biggest clones take up roughly 6.9%. The sequences come from peripheral blood, collected on day 0 of AZD1222 vaccination. These receptors came from an adult in good health.

This sequence joins TRBV5-6 and TRBJ1-1; D is unclear. Germline values: CDR1 SGHDT, CDR2 YYEEEE. V dropped 4 bases and J dropped 3 bases, with 10 bases sitting between them. This CDR3 spans 13 amino acids. The chain's CDR3 is CASSDGLYTEAFF. The DNA for the CDR3 is TGTGCCAGCAGCGACGGGCTGTACACTGAAGCTTTCTTT.

This chain uses TRBV3-1 (or the pseudogene TRBV3-2) with TRBJ1-6; perhaps TRBD1 as D (5 bases). The CDR3 runs 14 residues. Germline values: CDR1 LGHDT, CDR2 YNNKEL (reference sequence). V lost 1 base and J lost 8, with 9 bases in between. The CDR3 DNA reads as TGTGCCAGCAGCCAAGTGACGGGGGATTCACCCCTCCACTTT. Its protein is CASSQVTGDSPLHF.

The J gene is TRBJ1-2, the V gene TRBV5-1, with D maybe TRBD1 (5 bases). Germline-derived CDR1 and CDR2 are SGHRS and YFSETQ. Trimming cost V 4 bases and J 8 bases, with 15 bases left between them. This CDR3 spans 13 amino acids. This CDR3 reads CASSLRDDRGYTF. The CDR3 bases are TGCGCCAGCAGCCTCCGGGACGACCGCGGCTACACCTTC. Based on the CDR3 plus reference TRBV5-1 and TRBJ1-2, the full variable domain is KAGVTQTPRYLIKTRGQQVTLSCSPISGHRSVSWYQQTPGQGLQFLFEYFSETQRNKGNFPGRFSGRQFSNSRSEMNVSTLELGDSALYLCASSLRDDRGYTFGSGTRLTVV.

The gene calls are TRBV7-9 and TRBJ1-2, with a tentative D call TRBD1 (6 bases). The CDR3 extends over 12 amino acids. In germline, CDR1 is SEHNR, CDR2 FQNEAQ (reference sequence). V was cut by 10 bases and J by 5 bases, with 14 bases left in between. CDR3 in amino acids: CATQTGDYGYTF. The CDR3 DNA reads TGTGCCACCCAGACAGGAGATTATGGCTACACCTTC. Using reference TRBV7-9 and TRBJ1-2 for the parts outside the CDR3, the full variable domain is DTGVSQNPRHKITKRGQNVTFRCDPISEHNRLYWYRQTLGQGPEFLTYFQNEAQLEKSRLLSDRFSAERPKGSFSTLEIQRTEQGDSAMYLCATQTGDYGYTFGSGTRLTVV.

The rearrangement uses TRBV5-1 and TRBJ2-1; 7 nucleotides agree with TRBD2. V shed 4 bases and J 3 bases; nucleotides not matched to a gene: 10. Germline CDR1 and CDR2: SGHRS and YFSETQ. The CDR3 sequence is 16 residues long. Here the CDR3 DNA reads TGCGCCAGCAGCCCTCGAGTGTGGGAGGGCTACAATGAGCAGTTCTTC. Amino acids: CASSPRVWEGYNEQFF.

The chain links TRBV5-8 to TRBJ2-7; TRBD1 agrees at 7 bases. V shed 4 bases, J shed 2 bases, and the junction held 3 bases outside the gene matches. Germline CDR1 reads SGHTS; CDR2 reads YDEGEE. CDR3 length equals 13 residues. The CDR3 DNA is TGTGCCAGCAGCAGGACAGGACCCTACGAGCAGTACTTC. The encoded protein is CASSRTGPYEQYF.

The V and J genes are TRBV11-2 and TRBJ1-1; D is possibly TRBD1 (5 bases). Germline lookup yields CDR1 SGHAT and CDR2 FQNNGV. This CDR3 is 14 amino acids long. Trimming removed 5 bases at V and 3 bases at J, with 13 bases between. The CDR3 coding sequence is TGTGCCAGCAGCACCATCCGGGGGGACACTGAAGCTTTCTTT. It encodes CASSTIRGDTEAFF.

The chain carries TRBV7-2 and TRBJ2-7; no definite D call. Germline loops: CDR1 SGHTA, CDR2 FQGNSA. Between the trimmed V and J ends, which lost 2 bases and 0 bases, there was a span of 11 bases. CDR3 length: 15 amino acids. The CDR3 loop reads CASSLRQTTSYEQYF. CDR3 coding DNA: TGTGCCAGCAGCTTACGGCAGACCACCTCCTACGAGCAGTACTTC.

The chain couples TRBV12-3 or TRBV12-4 to TRBJ1-3; D gene ambiguous. V shed 5 bases and J shed 4 bases, with 9 bases lying between them. The CDR3 loop spans 13 amino acids. This CDR3 is CASSLRQGNTIYF. CDR3 bases: TGTGCCAGCAGTCTAAGGCAAGGAAACACCATATATTTT.

The gene calls are TRBV15 and TRBJ1-6; TRBD1 matches 9 bases. Germline lookup yields CDR1 LNHNV and CDR2 YYDKDF (reference sequence). Unmatched junction bases numbered 6, after V lost 3 bases and J lost 9 bases. This CDR3 is 15 amino acids long. CDR3 nucleotides: TGTGCCACCAGCAGGGCCGGGACAGGGTTTTCACCCCTCCACTTT. Translated: CATSRAGTGFSPLHF.

J is TRBJ1-4 and V is TRBV6-6; 7 positions match TRBD1. Germline V CDR1 and CDR2: MNHNY, SVGAGI (reference sequence). There are 16 residues in the CDR3. V shed 7 bases, J shed 5 bases, and the junction held 13 bases outside the gene matches. The CDR3 protein is CASIRKTGTVNEKLFF. The CDR3 coding sequence is TGTGCCAGCATCAGAAAAACCGGGACAGTCAATGAAAAACTGTTTTTT.

For the CDR3, the DNA is TGTGCCAGCAGCCTTAACAGGGGGCGGCAGCCCCAGCATTTT. This codes for CASSLNRGRQPQHF. The V call is TRBV27, the J call TRBJ1-5; 9 nucleotides align to TRBD1. J was trimmed by 7 bases and V by 6 bases; bases with no gene match: 7. The CDR3 is made up of 14 amino acids. Germline CDR1 MNHEY, CDR2 SMNVEV (reference sequence).

The V and J genes are TRBV12-2 and TRBJ1-2; TRBD1, the table's D call, lacks a check against the DNA. TRBV12-2 is classified as a pseudogene. CDR3 length equals 15 residues. In DNA, the CDR3 is TGTGCAAGTCGCTCTACCATACAGGGATGGGATGGCTACACCTTC. This codes for CASRSTIQGWDGYTF.

V gene TRBV11-2 combines with J gene TRBJ2-3; TRBD2 agrees at 15 bases. J gave up 4 bases and V 5 bases, and 7 bases lay outside the gene matches. The germline CDR1 and CDR2 sequences are SGHAT and FQNNGV. The CDR3 runs 17 residues. The CDR3 spells CASSTGLAGGKADTQYF. In DNA, the CDR3 is TGTGCCAGCAGCACGGGACTAGCGGGGGGAAAGGCAGATACGCAGTATTTT.

The chain uses TRBV2 and TRBJ1-1, with unresolved D. Germline CDR1 reads SNHLY; CDR2 reads FYNNEI. V was pared by 6 bases and J by 3 bases, with 11 bases between. CDR3 length equals 13 residues. The chain's CDR3 is CASRLLRDTEAFF. CDR3 bases: TGTGCCAGCAGGCTTTTGCGGGACACTGAAGCTTTCTTT.

The chain is built from TRBV2 and TRBJ2-5; the match to TRBD2 covers 10 bases. Germline V gene data show CDR1 as SNHLY and CDR2 as FYNNEI. The V gene end was trimmed by 4 bases and the J gene end by 5 bases; junction bases not matched to a gene: 7. The CDR3 runs to 15 residues. The CDR3 reads CASSGTSGEGETQYF. The CDR3 DNA follows: TGTGCCAGCAGTGGGACTAGCGGAGAGGGGGAGACCCAGTACTTC.

This clone occurred once. The V call is TRBV2, the J call TRBJ2-3; the D is unclear. The CDR3 has 14 residues. Germline loops: CDR1 SNHLY, CDR2 FYNNEI. V lost 5 bases to trimming and J lost 1 base, with 10 bases between them. This CDR3 reads CASSMASRTDTQYF. The CDR3 region has the DNA TGTGCCAGCAGTATGGCTAGTCGCACAGATACGCAGTATTTT.

The chain joins TRBV28 to TRBJ1-6, with D perhaps matching TRBD1 (5 bases). The length of the CDR3 is 13 residues. Germline CDR1 reads MDHEN; CDR2 reads SYDVKM. V gave up 10 bases and J gave up 10 bases, with 17 bases separating them. CDR3 nucleotides: TGTGCCATCTCCGGGCAGGGCAAATCACCCCTCCACTTT. It encodes CAISGQGKSPLHF.

V gene TRBV19 combines with J gene TRBJ2-7; D uncertain. The CDR3 consists of 11 residues. Germline V gene data show CDR1 as LNHDA and CDR2 as SQIVND (reference sequence). V was cut by 10 bases and J by 7 bases, with 14 bases left in between. DNA of the CDR3: TGTGCCACCGGCAGGTCCGGGGAGCAGTACTTC. This sequence encodes CATGRSGEQYF.

The chain joins TRBV9 to TRBJ2-1; no firm D call. V lost 4 bases and J lost 9, with 11 bases in between. The CDR3 runs 12 residues. Germline V gene data show CDR1 as SGDLS and CDR2 as YYNGEE. In DNA form, the CDR3 reads TGTGCCAGCAGCCGTGGGCCAGGTGAGCAGTTCTTC. Translating gives CASSRGPGEQFF. Looking up the rest from reference TRBV9 and TRBJ2-1 gives the full variable domain: DSGVTQTPKHLITATGQRVTLRCSPRSGDLSVYWYQQSLDQGLQFLIQYYNGEERAKGNILERFSAQQFPDLHSELNLSSLELGDSALYFCASSRGPGEQFFGPGTRLTVL.

This clone was observed a handful of times. The chain joins TRBV5-1 to TRBJ1-1; 7 nucleotides line up with TRBD1. This CDR3 region has 16 residues. V was pared by 4 bases and J by 0 bases, with 9 bases of the junction left unmatched. CDR1 SGHRS and CDR2 YFSETQ come from the germline V gene. The CDR3 nucleotides are TGCGCCAGCAGCATAAATCCGGGACAGATGAACACTGAAGCTTTCTTT. This translates into CASSINPGQMNTEAFF. The whole variable domain, remainder taken from reference TRBV5-1 and TRBJ1-1, is KAGVTQTPRYLIKTRGQQVTLSCSPISGHRSVSWYQQTPGQGLQFLFEYFSETQRNKGNFPGRFSGRQFSNSRSEMNVSTLELGDSALYLCASSINPGQMNTEAFFGQGTRLTVV.

The chain is built from TRBV3-1 (or the pseudogene TRBV3-2) and TRBJ2-1; TRBD2 is a possible D gene (5 bases). V lost 4 bases and J 5 bases, leaving 15 bases between the germline ends. Germline values: CDR1 LGHDT, CDR2 YNNKEL (reference sequence). The CDR3 runs to 15 residues. CDR3 DNA: TGTGCCAGCAGCCCCCTGGGCGGGCCCAACAATGAGCAGTTCTTC. Its translation: CASSPLGGPNNEQFF.

This rearrangement joins TRBV3-1 (or the pseudogene TRBV3-2) to TRBJ1-1, with D perhaps TRBD1 (5 bases). There are 16 residues in the CDR3. The V end lost 0 bases, the J end lost 5 bases, and 16 bases lay between the germline ends. Germline V gene sequence: CDR1 LGHDT, CDR2 YNNKEL (reference sequence). DNA of the CDR3: TGTGCCAGCAGCCAAGAACACGGGGCCTTAAGGACTGAAGCTTTCTTT. Protein product: CASSQEHGALRTEAFF.

This clone appeared a few times. V usage is TRBV7-8 and J usage is TRBJ1-5; no firm D call. The germline V gene has CDR1 SGHVS and CDR2 FQNEAQ. Trimming left V 6 bases short and J 8 bases short, with 17 bases between. The CDR3 spans 14 residues. The DNA for the CDR3 is TGTGCCAGCAGTCCCTCAAGAGGAGACAAGCCCCAGCATTTT. This gives the protein CASSPSRGDKPQHF.

This sequence joins TRBV19 and TRBJ1-2; possibly TRBD1 for D (5 bases). The CDR3 spans 14 residues. In germline, CDR1 is LNHDA, CDR2 SQIVND (reference sequence). The V end lost 8 bases, the J end lost 4 bases, and 17 bases lay between the germline ends. CDR3 sequence reads: CASSSPRDGYGYTF. The CDR3 bases are TGTGCCAGTTCATCCCCCAGGGATGGCTATGGCTACACCTTC.

The chain joins TRBV7-9 to TRBJ2-1, with 11 bases matching TRBD1. Trimming at V came to 5 bases and at J to 6 bases, leaving 3 bases not matched to a gene. Looked up from germline, CDR1 is SEHNR and CDR2 is FQNEAQ (reference sequence). CDR3 length equals 14 residues. The CDR3 is CASSAGQGVNEQFF. CDR3 DNA sequence: TGTGCCAGCAGCGCGGGACAGGGGGTCAATGAGCAGTTCTTC.

The V call is TRBV27, the J call TRBJ1-2; TRBD1 is a possible D gene (5 bases). CDR3 length: 17 amino acids. Deletions cut 4 bases from V and 1 base from J, with 19 bases between. Germline CDR1 is MNHEY and CDR2 is SMNVEV (reference sequence). The CDR3 DNA reads as TGTGCCAGCAGTTCCGTTTGGGATGGGGCTGGTAACTATGGCTACACCTTC. Protein: CASSSVWDGAGNYGYTF.